A selection of T cell receptor beta chains follows, all from one sample in a study of cytomegalovirus exposure and HLA in healthy donors. Sequenced by immunoSEQ multiplex PCR; TCRdb stores in-frame clones only, minus some. The table has about 180,000 clones, 75% to 90% seen once. Sequencing was done on a sample of PBMCs. The receptors shown here come from a boy aged 2 to 9 in good health and CMV-seronegative. CDR3s include the opening cysteine and the closing phenylalanine or tryptophan. Each record gives: D gene, V gene, J gene, clone size, CDR3 DNA, CDR3 protein. The D gene is left open where the match is weak. Clone sizes are given selectively: once, few, many, or a class where the clone is expanded.

D: .
V: TRBV7-9
J: TRBJ2-1
size: .
DNA: TGTGCCAGCAGCTTAGCGGGCACCTACAATGAGCAGCTCTTC
CDR3: CASSLAGTYNEQLF

D: TRBD1
V: TRBV5-1
J: TRBJ1-2
size: .
DNA: TGCGCCAGCGCCGGGACAGGAGCTAACTATGGCTACACCTTC
CDR3: CASAGTGANYGYTF

D: TRBD2
V: TRBV2
J: TRBJ2-3
size: .
DNA: TGTGCCGGGTCTAGCGGGAGGGGAGGGGTTACAGATACGCAGTATTTT
CDR3: CAGSSGRGGVTDTQYF

D: TRBD2
V: TRBV7-9
J: TRBJ2-1
size: .
DNA: TGTGCCAGCAGCTCCCCACTAGCGGGACCTTACAATGAGCAGTTCTTC
CDR3: CASSSPLAGPYNEQFF

D: .
V: TRBV30
J: TRBJ2-5
size: .
DNA: TGTGCCTGGAGTGGATGGTACAAGACCCAGTACTTC
CDR3: CAWSGWYKTQYF

D: .
V: TRBV9
J: TRBJ2-5
size: .
DNA: TGTGCCAGCACCCCATCGCCCAACAGGCAAGAGACCCAGTACTTC
CDR3: CASTPSPNRQETQYF

D: TRBD1
V: TRBV30
J: TRBJ1-2
size: .
DNA: TGTGCCTGGAGAGTCCAGGGGGTATATGGCTACACCTTC
CDR3: CAWRVQGVYGYTF

D: .
V: TRBV7-5
J: TRBJ1-1
size: few
DNA: TGTGTCAGAAGCTTAGCGAAGTCGGAGGGTGAAGCTTTCTTT
CDR3: CVRSLAKSEGEAFF

D: .
V: TRBV2
J: TRBJ2-3
size: .
DNA: TGTGCCACTAATAGGGGGGGCGACACAGATACGCAGTATTTT
CDR3: CATNRGGDTDTQYF

D: TRBD2
V: TRBV27
J: TRBJ2-1
size: .
DNA: TGTGCCAGCAGTACGTATAGCGGGAGGGTCGTCAATGAGCAGTTCTTC
CDR3: CASSTYSGRVVNEQFF

D: TRBD1
V: TRBV10-3
J: TRBJ1-4
size: .
DNA: TGTGCCATCAGTGGGGACAGGGAGGGAAAACTGTTTTTT
CDR3: CAISGDREGKLFF